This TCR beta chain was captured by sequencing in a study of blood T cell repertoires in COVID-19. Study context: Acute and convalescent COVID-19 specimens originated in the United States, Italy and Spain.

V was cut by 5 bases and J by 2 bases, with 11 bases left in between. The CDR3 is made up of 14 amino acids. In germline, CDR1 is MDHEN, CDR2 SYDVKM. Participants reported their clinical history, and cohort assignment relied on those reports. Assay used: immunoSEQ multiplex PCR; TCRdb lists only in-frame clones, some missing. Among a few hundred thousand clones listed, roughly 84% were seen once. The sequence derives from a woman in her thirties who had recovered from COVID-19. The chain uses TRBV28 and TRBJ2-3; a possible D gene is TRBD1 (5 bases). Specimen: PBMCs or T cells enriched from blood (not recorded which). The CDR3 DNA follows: TGTGCCAGCAGTCCGACAGCTAACACAGATACGCAGTATTTT. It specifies CASSPTANTDTQYF.